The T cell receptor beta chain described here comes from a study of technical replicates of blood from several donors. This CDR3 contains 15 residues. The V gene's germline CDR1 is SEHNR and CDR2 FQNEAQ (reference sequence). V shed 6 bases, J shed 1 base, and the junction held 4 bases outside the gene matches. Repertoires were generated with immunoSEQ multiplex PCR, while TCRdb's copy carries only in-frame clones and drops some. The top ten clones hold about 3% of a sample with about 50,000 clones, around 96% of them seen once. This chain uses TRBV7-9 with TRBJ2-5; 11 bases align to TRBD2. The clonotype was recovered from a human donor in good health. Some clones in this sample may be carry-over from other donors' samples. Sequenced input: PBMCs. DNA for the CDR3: TGTGCCAGCAGGGCACTAGCGGGAGCCCAAGAGACCCAGTACTTC. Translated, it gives CASRALAGAQETQYF.